This T cell receptor beta chain emerged from a study of a mutant IDH1 vaccine in newly diagnosed glioma. TCRdb keeps only in-frame clones here, not all; method: immunoSEQ multiplex PCR. The sample consists of about 38,000 clones, roughly 81% of them appearing once. On this clone itself: The antigen is undetermined.

Time point reported: week 23, last vaccination. Mutant IDH1 20-mer peptide, at 300 ug, made up each vaccine dose, with topical imiquimod. Material: PBMCs, obtained from a glioma patient whose treatment included an IDH1 peptide vaccine. The source of this sequence is a man between 40 and 49 years old with glioma.

Written as DNA, the CDR3 is TGCAGCGGTCAGGGGGCTTCCTACGAGCAGTACTTC. Its protein is CSGQGASYEQYF. V gene TRBV29-1 combines with J gene TRBJ2-5, with TRBD1 matching over 8 bases. The assigned J gene may be wrong: the sequence end matches TRBJ2-7 better. CDR1 is SQVTM, CDR2 ANQGSEA, per germline. The CDR3 sequence is 12 residues long.